Below are 8 T cell receptor beta chains sequenced from a single sample in a study of blood T cells in healthy people across ages. Next came a second PCR, run for roughly 7 to 12 cycles, which used a sample-barcoded 5' primer along with a J-beta primer mix. TCRdb recomputed calls from the 5' RACE reads with MiXCR, one row per CDR3 protein. This sample yields some 1,000,000 distinct CDR3 sequences, of which around 27% are seen a single time; around 0.75% belongs to the top ten. Another study also made use of these data, one on T cells of mothers and their children.

The specimen was blood. These receptors all come from a girl aged 2 to 9 in good health.

This clonotype has a handful of counts. The J gene is TRBJ2-5, the V gene TRBV6-2 or TRBV6-3; TRBD2 matches at 9 bases. Trimming removed 7 bases from V and 1 base from J; junction bases left unmatched: 1. The germline V gene has CDR1 MNHEY and CDR2 SVGEGT. The CDR3 length is 13 residues. The CDR3 nucleotides read TGTGCCAGCAAGCGGGGGGCCCAAGAGACCCAGTACTTC. It translates to CASKRGAQETQYF.

The chain carries TRBV20-1 and TRBJ1-4; D may be TRBD1 (5 bases). V gave up 3 bases and J gave up 5 bases, with 7 bases separating them. The CDR3 runs to 12 residues. The V gene's germline CDR1 is DFQATT and CDR2 SNEGSKA (reference sequence). This CDR3 reads CSARGTNEKLFF. For the CDR3, the DNA is TGCAGTGCTAGGGGGACGAATGAAAAACTGTTTTTT.

V is TRBV24-1 and J is TRBJ2-1; 7 bases agree with TRBD1. This CDR3 contains 16 residues. Trimming took 4 bases from V and 0 from J; bases not matched to a gene: 5. Germline CDR1 KGHDR, CDR2 SFDVKD. CDR3 DNA sequence: TGTGCCACCAGTGACCCCCAGGGGGTCTCCTACAATGAGCAGTTCTTC. Translated, it gives CATSDPQGVSYNEQFF.

This clonotype appeared a few times. The chain couples TRBV3-1 to TRBJ1-4; D not resolved. V lost 1 base and J lost 3, with 12 bases in between. The CDR3 covers 16 residues. Germline CDR1 LGHDT, CDR2 YNNKEL (reference sequence). The CDR3 protein is CASSQVIPGSNEKLFF. In DNA, the CDR3 is TGTGCCAGCAGCCAAGTCATTCCGGGGTCTAATGAAAAACTGTTTTTT.

The chain couples TRBV5-1 to TRBJ1-1, with D tentatively TRBD1 (5 bases). Germline V lookup: CDR1 SGHRS, CDR2 YFSETQ. The CDR3 is 14 amino acids. V was trimmed by 7 bases and J by 5 bases, leaving 18 bases between them. This CDR3 reads CASSKEGAVTEAFF. Written as DNA, the CDR3 is TGCGCCAGCTCGAAGGAAGGGGCGGTAACTGAAGCTTTCTTT.

This clonotype showed up just a few times. The J gene is TRBJ1-2, the V gene TRBV29-1; D is ambiguous. Germline V gives CDR1 SQVTM, CDR2 ANQGSEA. V was shortened by 7 bases and J by 3 bases, with 12 bases between the two germline ends. CDR3 length equals 12 residues. CDR3 coding DNA: TGCAGCGCCGTGCAAACCGACTATGGCTACACCTTC. It translates to CSAVQTDYGYTF.

There are a few counts of this clonotype. CDR3: CSVEAPLQGYTF. In nucleotides, the CDR3 is TGCAGCGTTGAAGCGCCTTTACAGGGCTACACCTTC. The gene calls are TRBV29-1 and TRBJ1-2; the D is unclear. Per the germline V gene, CDR1 is SQVTM and CDR2 is ANQGSEA. V lost 1 base, J lost 8 bases, and 11 bases lay in between. CDR3 length: 12 residues.

This clonotype occurred many times. This sequence joins TRBV7-9 and TRBJ2-1; D call uncertain. The CDR3 is 11 amino acids. Trimming stripped 5 bases from V and 5 bases from J, with 4 bases between. Germline V CDR1 and CDR2: SEHNR, FQNEAQ (reference sequence). The CDR3 nucleotides read TGTGCCAGCAGCATAAACAATGAGCAGTTCTTC. It specifies CASSINNEQFF.